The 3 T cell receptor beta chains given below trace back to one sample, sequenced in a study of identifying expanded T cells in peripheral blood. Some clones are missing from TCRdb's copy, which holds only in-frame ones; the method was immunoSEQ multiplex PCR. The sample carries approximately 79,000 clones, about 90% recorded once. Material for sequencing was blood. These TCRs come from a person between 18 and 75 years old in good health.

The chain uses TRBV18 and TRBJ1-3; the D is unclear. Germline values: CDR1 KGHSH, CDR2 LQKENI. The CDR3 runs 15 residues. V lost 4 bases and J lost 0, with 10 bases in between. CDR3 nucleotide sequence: TGTGCCAGCTCACGTCAAGGGAGCTCTGGAAACACCATATATTTT. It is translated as CASSRQGSSGNTIYF. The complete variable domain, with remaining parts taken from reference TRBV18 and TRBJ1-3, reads NAGVMQNPRHLVRRRGQEARLRCSPMKGHSHVYWYRQLPEEGLKFMVYLQKENIIDESGMPKERFSAEFPKEGPSILRIQQVVRGDSAAYFCASSRQGSSGNTIYFGEGSWLTVV.

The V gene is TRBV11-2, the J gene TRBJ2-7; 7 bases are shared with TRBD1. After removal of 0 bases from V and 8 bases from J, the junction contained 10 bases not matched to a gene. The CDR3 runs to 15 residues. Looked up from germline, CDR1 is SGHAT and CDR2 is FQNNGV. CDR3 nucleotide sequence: TGTGCCAGCAGCTTAGATATAGGACAGGAGTTTCAGCAGTACTTC. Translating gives CASSLDIGQEFQQYF.

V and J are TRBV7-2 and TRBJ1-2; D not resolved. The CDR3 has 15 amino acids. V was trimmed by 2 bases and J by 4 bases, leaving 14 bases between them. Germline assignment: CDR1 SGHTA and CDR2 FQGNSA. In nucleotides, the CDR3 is TGTGCCAGCAGCTTATACGCGCAGTCCACCTATGGCTACACCTTC. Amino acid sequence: CASSLYAQSTYGYTF.